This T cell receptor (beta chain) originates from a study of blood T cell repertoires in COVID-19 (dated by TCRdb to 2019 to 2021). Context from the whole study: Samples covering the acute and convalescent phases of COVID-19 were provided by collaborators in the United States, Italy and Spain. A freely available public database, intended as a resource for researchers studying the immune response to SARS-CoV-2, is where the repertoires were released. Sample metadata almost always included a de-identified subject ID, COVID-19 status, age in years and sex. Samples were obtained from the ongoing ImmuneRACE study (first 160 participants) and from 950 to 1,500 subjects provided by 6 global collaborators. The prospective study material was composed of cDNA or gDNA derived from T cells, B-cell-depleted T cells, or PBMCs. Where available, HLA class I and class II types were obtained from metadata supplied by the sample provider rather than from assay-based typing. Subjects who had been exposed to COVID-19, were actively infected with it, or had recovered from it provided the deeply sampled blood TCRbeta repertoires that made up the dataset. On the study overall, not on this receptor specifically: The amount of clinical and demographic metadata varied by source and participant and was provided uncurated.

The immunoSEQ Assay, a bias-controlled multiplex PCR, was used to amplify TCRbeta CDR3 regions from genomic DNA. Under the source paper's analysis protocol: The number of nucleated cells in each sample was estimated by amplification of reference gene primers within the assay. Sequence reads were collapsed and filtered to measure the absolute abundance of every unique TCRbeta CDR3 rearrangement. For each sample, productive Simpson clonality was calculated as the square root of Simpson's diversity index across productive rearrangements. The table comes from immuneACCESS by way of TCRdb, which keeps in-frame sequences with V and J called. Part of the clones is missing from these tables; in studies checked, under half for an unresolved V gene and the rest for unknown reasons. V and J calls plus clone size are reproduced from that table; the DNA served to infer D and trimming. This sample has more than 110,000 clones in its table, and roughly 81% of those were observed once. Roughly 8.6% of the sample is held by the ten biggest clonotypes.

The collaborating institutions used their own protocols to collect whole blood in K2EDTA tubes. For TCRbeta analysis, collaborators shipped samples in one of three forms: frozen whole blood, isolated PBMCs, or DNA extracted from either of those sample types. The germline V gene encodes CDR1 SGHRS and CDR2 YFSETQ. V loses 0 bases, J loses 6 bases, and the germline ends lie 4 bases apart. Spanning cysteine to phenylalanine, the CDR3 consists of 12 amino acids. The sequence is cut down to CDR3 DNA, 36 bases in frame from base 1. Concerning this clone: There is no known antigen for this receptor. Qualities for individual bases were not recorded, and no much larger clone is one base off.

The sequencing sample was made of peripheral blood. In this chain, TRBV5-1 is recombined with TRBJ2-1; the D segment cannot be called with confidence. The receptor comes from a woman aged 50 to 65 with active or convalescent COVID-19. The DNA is TGCGCCAGCAGCTTGGGTAGCAATGAGCAGTTCTTC. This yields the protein CASSLGSNEQFF.